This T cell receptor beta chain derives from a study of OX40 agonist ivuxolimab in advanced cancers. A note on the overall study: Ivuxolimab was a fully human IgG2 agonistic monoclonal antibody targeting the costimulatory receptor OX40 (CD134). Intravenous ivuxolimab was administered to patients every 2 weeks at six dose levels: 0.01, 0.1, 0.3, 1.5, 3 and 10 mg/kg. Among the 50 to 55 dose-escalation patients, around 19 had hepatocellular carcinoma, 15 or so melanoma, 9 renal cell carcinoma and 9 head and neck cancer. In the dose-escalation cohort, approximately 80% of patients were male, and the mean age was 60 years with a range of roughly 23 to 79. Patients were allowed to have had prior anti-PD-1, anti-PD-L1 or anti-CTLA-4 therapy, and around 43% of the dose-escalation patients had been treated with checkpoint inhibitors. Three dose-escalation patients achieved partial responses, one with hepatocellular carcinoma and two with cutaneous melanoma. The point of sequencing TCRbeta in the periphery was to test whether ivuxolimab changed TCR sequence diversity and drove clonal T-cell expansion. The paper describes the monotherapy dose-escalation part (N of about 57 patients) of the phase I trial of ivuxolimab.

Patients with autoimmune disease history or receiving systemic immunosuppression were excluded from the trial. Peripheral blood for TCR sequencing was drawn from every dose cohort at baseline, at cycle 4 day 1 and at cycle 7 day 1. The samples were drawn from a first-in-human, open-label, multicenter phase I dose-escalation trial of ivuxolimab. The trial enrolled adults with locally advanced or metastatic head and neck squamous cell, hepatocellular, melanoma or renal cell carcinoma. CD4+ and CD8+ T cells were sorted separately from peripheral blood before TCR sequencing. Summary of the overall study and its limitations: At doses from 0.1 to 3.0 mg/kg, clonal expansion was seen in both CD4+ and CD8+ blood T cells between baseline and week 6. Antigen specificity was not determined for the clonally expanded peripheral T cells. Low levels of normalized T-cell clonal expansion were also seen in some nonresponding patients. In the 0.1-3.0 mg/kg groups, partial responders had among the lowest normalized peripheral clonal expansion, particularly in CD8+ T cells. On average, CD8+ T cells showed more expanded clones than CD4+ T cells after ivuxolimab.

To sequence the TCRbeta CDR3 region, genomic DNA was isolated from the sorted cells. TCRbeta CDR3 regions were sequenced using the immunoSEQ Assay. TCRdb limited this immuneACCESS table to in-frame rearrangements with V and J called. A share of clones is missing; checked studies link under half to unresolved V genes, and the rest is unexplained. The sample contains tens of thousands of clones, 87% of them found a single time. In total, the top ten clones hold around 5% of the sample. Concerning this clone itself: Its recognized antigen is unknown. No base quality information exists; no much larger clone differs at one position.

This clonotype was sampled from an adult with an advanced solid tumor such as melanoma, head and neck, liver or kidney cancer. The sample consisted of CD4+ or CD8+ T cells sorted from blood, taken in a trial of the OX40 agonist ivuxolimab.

Here is the DNA: TGTGCCAGCAGCCCCGTTATGGTCGGCTCCTACAATGAGCAGTTCTTC. This is translated as CASSPVMVGSYNEQFF. The chain is encoded by TRBV4-2 joined to TRBJ2-1; the D gene is not confidently resolved. The germline V gene supplies CDR1 LGHNA and CDR2 YNFKEQ. Reading from cysteine to phenylalanine, the CDR3 counts 16 amino acids. CDR3 DNA is the only sequence kept; it has 48 bases, read in frame from the first base. Trimming removed 4 bases from V and 0 bases from J, leaving 13 bases between the germline ends.